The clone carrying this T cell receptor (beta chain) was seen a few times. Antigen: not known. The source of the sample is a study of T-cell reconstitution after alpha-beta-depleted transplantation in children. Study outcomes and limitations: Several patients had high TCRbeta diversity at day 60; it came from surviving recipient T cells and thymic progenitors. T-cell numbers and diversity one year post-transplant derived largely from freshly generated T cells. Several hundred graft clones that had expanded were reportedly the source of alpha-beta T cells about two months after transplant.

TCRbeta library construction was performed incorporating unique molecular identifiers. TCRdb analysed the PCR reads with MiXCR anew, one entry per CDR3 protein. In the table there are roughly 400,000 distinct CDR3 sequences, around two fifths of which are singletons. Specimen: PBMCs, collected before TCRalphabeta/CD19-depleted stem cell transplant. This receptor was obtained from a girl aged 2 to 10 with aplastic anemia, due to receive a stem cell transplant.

This CDR3 reads CASRYQSGQTNEKLFF. In nucleotides, the CDR3 is TGTGCCAGCAGATATCAATCGGGACAGACTAATGAAAAACTGTTTTTT. The J gene is TRBJ1-4, the V gene TRBV7-8; 7 bases align to TRBD1. The CDR3 has 16 residues. The J segment lost 2 bases and the V segment lost 6 bases, leaving 9 bases of the junction unmatched. Per the germline V gene, CDR1 is SGHVS and CDR2 is FQNEAQ.